This T cell receptor (beta chain) was captured in a study of T cells in Graves' hyperthyroidism and ophthalmopathy. Whole-study findings and limits: From stable hyperthyroidism, ophthalmopathy was set apart by a 13 V-J model. Most clonotypes expanded in the thyroid (above 0.001) were also present in blood.

The CDR3 spans 15 residues. Between the trimmed V and J ends, which lost 6 bases and 1 base, there was a span of 15 bases. Per germline, CDR1 SNHLY and CDR2 FYNNEI. This clonotype occurred many times. The target antigen is unknown. Authors of the study amplified TCR beta CDR3 regions from RNA transcripts. TCR CDR3 regions were first amplified by RT-PCR with HTBI primers. TCRdb re-derived calls from the multiplex PCR reads in MiXCR, one entry per CDR3 protein. The data hold approximately 740,000 distinct CDR3 sequences, with 12% to 15% observed a single time. Graves' hyperthyroidism without ophthalmopathy progression within 18 months was termed stable. Around 9.8 ml fresh peripheral blood yielded the PBMCs.

The sequenced sample was blood. The TCR sequence derives from a woman between 18 and 29 years old with Graves' hyperthyroidism. The chain has TRBV2 and TRBJ1-1; possibly TRBD1 for D (6 bases). The CDR3 protein is CASSSLPTGNTEAFF. The CDR3 DNA is TGTGCCAGCAGCAGCCTGCCGACAGGGAACACTGAAGCTTTCTTT.